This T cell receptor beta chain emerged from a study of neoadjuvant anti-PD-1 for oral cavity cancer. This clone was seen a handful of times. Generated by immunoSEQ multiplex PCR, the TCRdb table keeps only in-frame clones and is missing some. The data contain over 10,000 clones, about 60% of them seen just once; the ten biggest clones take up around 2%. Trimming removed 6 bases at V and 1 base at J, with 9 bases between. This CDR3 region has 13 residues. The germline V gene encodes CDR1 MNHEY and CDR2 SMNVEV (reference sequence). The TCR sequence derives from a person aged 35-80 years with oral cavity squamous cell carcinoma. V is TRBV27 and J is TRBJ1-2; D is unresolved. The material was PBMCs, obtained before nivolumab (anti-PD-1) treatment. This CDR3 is CASSLDVNYGYTF. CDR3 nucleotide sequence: TGTGCCAGCAGCCTGGACGTTAACTATGGCTACACCTTC.